The 17 T cell receptor beta chains presented below share a single source sample, sequenced in a study of CD8 T cells in ankylosing spondylitis. TCRdb re-called the 5' RACE reads through MiXCR, storing one row per CDR3 protein. This sample has some 30,000 distinct CDR3 sequences, with about 7.8% found just once. The sample taken for sequencing was blood, either unsorted or a sorted T cell fraction (not recorded which). The receptors stem from a male donor with ankylosing spondylitis or in good health (not recorded which).

This clonotype was seen at least ten times. The rearrangement joins TRBV5-1 to TRBJ2-7; the match to TRBD2 covers 7 bases. This CDR3 comprises 16 residues. Germline V gene data show CDR1 as SGHRS and CDR2 as YFSETQ. V trimming: 4 bases; J trimming: 3 bases; junction bases outside the gene matches: 13. CDR3 residues: CASSPHSGLPFYEQYF. CDR3 in DNA: TGCGCCAGCAGCCCCCATAGCGGGCTGCCGTTCTACGAGCAGTACTTC.

This clonotype has ten or more counts. The V gene is TRBV29-1, the J gene TRBJ2-7; D is undetermined. The CDR3 covers 12 residues. Germline V CDR1 and CDR2: SQVTM, ANQGSEA. Trimming shortened V by 5 bases and J by 2 bases, and 10 bases separated the two germline ends. CDR3 nucleotide sequence: TGCAGCGTTACCCATGGGGCCTACGAGCAGTACTTC. The encoded protein is CSVTHGAYEQYF.

This clonotype has at least ten counts. The J gene is TRBJ1-5, the V gene TRBV5-1; D call uncertain. Trimming took 4 bases from V and 0 from J, leaving 11 bases between them. Looked up from germline, CDR1 is SGHRS and CDR2 is YFSETQ. This CDR3 has 15 amino acids. DNA of the CDR3: TGCGCCAGCAGCCCGTTCGGGTATAGCAATCAGCCCCAGCATTTT. Residues: CASSPFGYSNQPQHF. The complete variable domain, with remaining parts taken from reference TRBV5-1 and TRBJ1-5, reads KAGVTQTPRYLIKTRGQQVTLSCSPISGHRSVSWYQQTPGQGLQFLFEYFSETQRNKGNFPGRFSGRQFSNSRSEMNVSTLELGDSALYLCASSPFGYSNQPQHFGDGTRLSIL.

This clonotype was recorded at least ten times. This rearrangement joins TRBV12-3 or TRBV12-4 to TRBJ1-2; D is undetermined. The CDR3 is 12 amino acids. V shed 5 bases and J shed 7 bases, with 11 bases lying between them. The CDR3 DNA reads as TGTGCCAGCAGTGAAGTTATGGCTGGCTACACCTTC. This sequence encodes CASSEVMAGYTF.

Many counts were recorded for this clonotype. The rearrangement links TRBV5-1 to TRBJ1-1; 7 bases map to TRBD1. This CDR3 spans 14 amino acids. The germline CDR1 and CDR2 sequences are SGHRS and YFSETQ. V shed 4 bases, J shed 10 bases, and the junction held 13 bases outside the gene matches. CDR3 sequence: CASSLEGAQAVAFF. In nucleotides, the CDR3 is TGCGCCAGCAGCCTGGAGGGGGCTCAGGCCGTAGCTTTCTTT.

Ten or more counts support this clonotype. This rearrangement joins TRBV12-3 or TRBV12-4 to TRBJ2-5, with 9 bases matching TRBD2. V shed 5 bases, J shed 2 bases, and the junction held 6 bases outside the gene matches. The CDR3 totals 15 residues. The CDR3, as DNA: TGTGCCAGCAGTCCCAGGACTAGCGTTCAAGAGACCCAGTACTTC. Amino acids: CASSPRTSVQETQYF.

This clonotype was seen many times. J is TRBJ2-1 and V is TRBV2, with TRBD2 matching over 7 bases. CDR3 length: 16 residues. The germline CDR1 and CDR2 sequences are SNHLY and FYNNEI. Trimming at V came to 2 bases and at J to 2 bases, leaving 6 bases not matched to a gene. This CDR3 is CASSETAGEPYNEQFF. CDR3 DNA sequence: TGTGCCAGCAGTGAAACCGCGGGAGAGCCCTACAATGAGCAGTTCTTC.

This clonotype showed up just a few times. The CDR3 DNA sequence: TGTGCCAGCAGCCAGGGACTAGCGGGAGTGAATGAGCAGTTCTTC. Protein product: CASSQGLAGVNEQFF. V and J are TRBV7-2 and TRBJ2-1; 14 bases fit TRBD2. Germline V gene data show CDR1 as SGHTA and CDR2 as FQGNSA. V was pared by 5 bases and J by 7 bases, with 4 bases of the junction left unmatched. CDR3 length: 15 residues.

This clonotype came up a few times. The chain links TRBV13 to TRBJ2-5; D gene uncertain. This CDR3 has 16 residues. In germline, CDR1 is PRHDT, CDR2 FYEKMQ (reference sequence). With 3 bases removed from V and 0 bases from J, the gap between germline ends came to 14 bases. DNA for the CDR3: TGTGCCAGCAGCTTTGGGCTCGTTTGCTACCAAGAGACCCAGTACTTC. Translation: CASSFGLVCYQETQYF.

This clonotype came up many times. The genes are TRBV28 and TRBJ2-7; no clear D gene. The V gene lost 1 base and the J gene lost 1 base, with 11 bases spanning the gap. The CDR3 is made up of 15 amino acids. CDR1 is MDHEN and CDR2 is SYDVKM in the germline V gene. In DNA, the CDR3 is TGTGCCAGCAGTTTATTTTCACCAGGTTCCTACGAGCAGTACTTC. It is translated as CASSLFSPGSYEQYF.

This clonotype showed up many times. V is TRBV7-9 and J is TRBJ2-3; weak D call: TRBD2 (5 bases). V dropped 0 bases and J dropped 2 bases, with 9 bases sitting between them. The CDR3 extends over 15 amino acids. Germline V gene sequence: CDR1 SEHNR, CDR2 FQNEAQ (reference sequence). The CDR3 nucleotides are TGTGCCAGCAGCTTAGCGGGAGTTAACACAGATACGCAGTATTTT. Translation gives CASSLAGVNTDTQYF.

There are many counts of this clonotype. V and J are TRBV20-1 and TRBJ2-5, with TRBD2 identical over 10 bases. The CDR3 sequence is 15 residues long. The germline V gene has CDR1 DFQATT and CDR2 SNEGSKA (reference sequence). V dropped 5 bases and J dropped 2; count of bases not matched to a gene: 8. The CDR3 bases are TGCAGTGCTCGCGTTGGGACTAGCGAACAAGAGACCCAGTACTTC. Its translation: CSARVGTSEQETQYF.

This clonotype occurred many times. The chain joins TRBV9 to TRBJ2-5, with 9 positions matching TRBD1. V lost 4 bases and J lost 5; bases outside the gene matches: 9. Germline CDR1 is SGDLS and CDR2 is YYNGEE. The CDR3 length is 15 residues. This CDR3 reads CASSPRQGGQETQYF. DNA of the CDR3: TGTGCCAGCAGCCCTCGACAGGGGGGGCAGGAGACCCAGTACTTC.

This clonotype showed up many times. This chain uses TRBV12-3 or TRBV12-4 with TRBJ2-2; possibly TRBD1 for D (5 bases). The CDR3 covers 13 residues. Trimming removed 6 bases at V and 6 bases at J, with 11 bases between. As DNA, the CDR3 is TGTGCCAGCAGGCTAGACAGTCCCGGGGAGCTGTTTTTT. It is translated as CASRLDSPGELFF.

This clonotype occurred a few times. The chain is built from TRBV7-9 and TRBJ1-5; TRBD1 might be the D (6 bases). Between the trimmed V and J ends, which lost 1 base and 6 bases, there was a span of 10 bases. The CDR3 extends over 14 amino acids. Looked up from germline, CDR1 is SEHNR and CDR2 is FQNEAQ (reference sequence). The CDR3 here is CASSLDGGAQPQHF. Here the CDR3 DNA reads TGTGCCAGCAGCTTAGACGGGGGCGCTCAGCCCCAGCATTTT.

Ten or more counts support this clonotype. V is TRBV29-1 and J is TRBJ2-2; 7 positions agree with TRBD1. The CDR3 contains 14 residues. CDR1 is SQVTM and CDR2 is ANQGSEA in the germline V gene. The V and J ends lost 7 bases and 9 bases, in that order; junction bases with no gene match: 14. CDR3 amino acids: CSGTDRSEDRELFF. CDR3 in DNA: TGCAGCGGGACGGACAGGAGTGAAGACCGGGAGCTGTTTTTT.

This clonotype came up a few times. The chain is built from TRBV15 and TRBJ2-1; 8 nucleotides line up with TRBD1. CDR3 length equals 15 residues. CDR1 and CDR2 from the germline V gene are LNHNV and YYDKDF (reference sequence). V was clipped by 1 base and J by 9 bases; unmatched bases: 8. The CDR3, as DNA: TGTGCCACCAGCAGAGGCAGGGGGCACGACACTGAGCAGTTCTTC. This gives the protein CATSRGRGHDTEQFF. The complete variable domain, with remaining parts taken from reference TRBV15 and TRBJ2-1, reads DAMVIQNPRYQVTQFGKPVTLSCSQTLNHNVMYWYQQKSSQAPKLLFHYYDKDFNNEADTPDNFQSRRPNTSFCFLDIRSPGLGDTAMYLCATSRGRGHDTEQFFGPGTRLTVL.